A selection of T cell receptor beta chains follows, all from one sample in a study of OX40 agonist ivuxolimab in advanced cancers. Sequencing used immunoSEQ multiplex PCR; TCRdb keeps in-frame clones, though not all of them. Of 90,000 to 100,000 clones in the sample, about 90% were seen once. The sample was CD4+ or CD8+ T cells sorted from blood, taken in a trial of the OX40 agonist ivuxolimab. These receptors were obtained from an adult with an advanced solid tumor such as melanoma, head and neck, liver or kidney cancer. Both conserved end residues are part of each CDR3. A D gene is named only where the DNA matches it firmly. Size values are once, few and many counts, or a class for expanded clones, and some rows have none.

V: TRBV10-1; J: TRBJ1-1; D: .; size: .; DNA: TGCGCCAGCAGTGAGTCGGGCCAGGGAAAGCCTGAAGCTTTCTTT; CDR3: CASSESGQGKPEAFF
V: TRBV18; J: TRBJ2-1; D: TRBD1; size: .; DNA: TGTGCCAGCTCACTCGGGACAGGGGAGGTCAATGAGCAGTTCTTC; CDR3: CASSLGTGEVNEQFF
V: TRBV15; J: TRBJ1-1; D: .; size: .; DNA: TGTGCCACCAGCAGGGACCGGACCGGAGGGTCTTTCTTT; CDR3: CATSRDRTGGSFF
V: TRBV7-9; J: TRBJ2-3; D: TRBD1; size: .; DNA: TGTGCCAGCAGCGTAGGCGGACAGGGGGCAGATACGCAGTATTTT; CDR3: CASSVGGQGADTQYF
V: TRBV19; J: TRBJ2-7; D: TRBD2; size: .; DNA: TGTGCCAGTAGCCTAGCGGGGGGGCCCTACGAGCAGTACTTC; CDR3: CASSLAGGPYEQYF
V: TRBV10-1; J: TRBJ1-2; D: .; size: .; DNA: TGCGCCAGCAGACTTATAAGGGGTGACTATGGCTACACCTTC; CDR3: CASRLIRGDYGYTF
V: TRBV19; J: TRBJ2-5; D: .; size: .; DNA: TGTGCCAGTAGTATAGGGGGGTACGGGGGCCGGGAGACCCAGTACTTC; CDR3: CASSIGGYGGRETQYF
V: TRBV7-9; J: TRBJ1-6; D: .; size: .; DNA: TGTGCCAGCAGCGTACAGGCTACGAATTCACCCCTCCACTTT; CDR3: CASSVQATNSPLHF
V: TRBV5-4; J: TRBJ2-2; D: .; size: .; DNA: TGTGCCAGCAGCTTGGACCGGGAGAACACCGGGGAGCTGTTTTTT; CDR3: CASSLDRENTGELFF
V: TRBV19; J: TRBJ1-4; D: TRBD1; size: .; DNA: TGTGCCAGTAGTCTTCTGACAGGGGGTAATGAAAAACTGTTTTTT; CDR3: CASSLLTGGNEKLFF
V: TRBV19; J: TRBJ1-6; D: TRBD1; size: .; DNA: TGTGCCAGTAGTATAAGGGACAGTTATTCACCCCTCCACTTT; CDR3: CASSIRDSYSPLHF
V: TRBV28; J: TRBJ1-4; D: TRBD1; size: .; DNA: TGTGCGGTTCCGGGACAGGGGGCGTCTAATGAAAAACTGTTTTTT; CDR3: CAVPGQGASNEKLFF
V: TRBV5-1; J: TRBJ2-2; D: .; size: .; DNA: TGCGCCAGCAGCCCCCGGAGAGACACGAACACCGGGGAGCTGTTTTTT; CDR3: CASSPRRDTNTGELFF
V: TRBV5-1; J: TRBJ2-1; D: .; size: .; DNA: TGCGCCAGCAGCGGGCCGGGGGATAAGAATGAGCAGTTCTTC; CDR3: CASSGPGDKNEQFF
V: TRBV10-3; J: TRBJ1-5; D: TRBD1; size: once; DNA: TGTGCCACCCGGGGACAGGGGGTACATGAAGGCAATCAGCCCCAGCATTTT; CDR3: CATRGQGVHEGNQPQHF
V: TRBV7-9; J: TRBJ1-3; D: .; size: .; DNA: TGTGCCAGCAGGCACGGGACGGATGGAAACACCATATATTTT; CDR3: CASRHGTDGNTIYF
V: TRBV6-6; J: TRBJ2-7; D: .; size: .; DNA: TGTGCCAGCAGCTGGGACGGGCGCAACCTCTCTGACGAGCAGTACTTC; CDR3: CASSWDGRNLSDEQYF
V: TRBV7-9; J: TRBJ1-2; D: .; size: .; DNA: TGTGCCAGCACCCTCTCCCAGGGATTGGGTGGCTACACCTTC; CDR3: CASTLSQGLGGYTF
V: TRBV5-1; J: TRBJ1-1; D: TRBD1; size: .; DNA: TGCGCCAGCAGCACCGGGACAGGGGGGACTGAAGCTTTCTTT; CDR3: CASSTGTGGTEAFF
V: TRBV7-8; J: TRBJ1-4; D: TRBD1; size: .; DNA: TGTGCCAGCAGCTTTGACAGGGGTAATGAAAAACTGTTTTTT; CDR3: CASSFDRGNEKLFF
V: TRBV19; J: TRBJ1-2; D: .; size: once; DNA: TGTGCCAGTAGTATAGAACCTCATGGCTACACCTTC; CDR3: CASSIEPHGYTF
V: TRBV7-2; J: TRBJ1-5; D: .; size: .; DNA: TGTGCCAGCGCGGCGACGGGTAATCAGCCCCAGCATTTT; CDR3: CASAATGNQPQHF
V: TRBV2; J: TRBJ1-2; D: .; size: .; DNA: TGTGCCAGCAGTCGGACACTGGACGGCGGCTACACCTTC; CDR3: CASSRTLDGGYTF
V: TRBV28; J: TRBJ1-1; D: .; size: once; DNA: TGTGCCAGCAGTTCTAGGAGGGCTTTCTTT; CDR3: CASSSRRAFF
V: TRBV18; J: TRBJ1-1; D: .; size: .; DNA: TGTGCCAGCTCACCCCAGACTATACCCATGAACACTGAAGCTTTCTTT; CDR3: CASSPQTIPMNTEAFF
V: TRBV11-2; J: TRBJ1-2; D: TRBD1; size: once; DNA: TGTGCCAGCAGCTTGGGAGACAGGGGGCGAGTCGGCTACACCTTC; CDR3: CASSLGDRGRVGYTF
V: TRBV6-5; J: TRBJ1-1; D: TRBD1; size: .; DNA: TGTGCCAGCAGTTACTCGGGACAGGGGGCTACTGAAGCTTTCTTT; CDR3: CASSYSGQGATEAFF
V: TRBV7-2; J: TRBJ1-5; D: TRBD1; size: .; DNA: TGTGCCAGCAGCTGGGGGGGACAGGATCAGCCCCAGCATTTT; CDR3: CASSWGGQDQPQHF
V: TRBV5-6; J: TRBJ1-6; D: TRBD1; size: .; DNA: TGTGCCAGCAGCTTAATATCCGGGACAGGGGATAATTCACCCCTCCACTTT; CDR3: CASSLISGTGDNSPLHF
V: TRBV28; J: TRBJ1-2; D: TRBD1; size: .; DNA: TGTGCCAGCAGAAGGACAGGGAGTGGGTATGGCTACACCTTC; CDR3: CASRRTGSGYGYTF
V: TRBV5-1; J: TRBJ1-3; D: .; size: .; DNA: TGCGCCAGCAGCTTGGAACAGGACGGAAACACCATATATTTT; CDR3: CASSLEQDGNTIYF
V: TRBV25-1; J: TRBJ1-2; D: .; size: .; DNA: TGTGCCAGCAGTGATAATTGGAGCTACACCTTC; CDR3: CASSDNWSYTF
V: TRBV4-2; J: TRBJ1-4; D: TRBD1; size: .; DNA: TGTGCCAGCAGCCGAGAAGGACAGGGGGCGCAGAAACTGTTTTTT; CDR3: CASSREGQGAQKLFF